The 2 T cell receptor beta chains below come from one sample, sequenced in a study of blood T cell repertoires in COVID-19. This table comes from immunoSEQ multiplex PCR, and its TCRdb copy is limited to in-frame clones, with some not included. The profile shows hundreds of thousands of clones, 80% to 90% of them singletons. The specimen sequenced was peripheral blood. The receptors derive from a woman in her twenties or thirties with acute or convalescent COVID-19.

The chain is built from TRBV12-3 or TRBV12-4 and TRBJ1-6, with D uncertain. The CDR3 length is 13 residues. The ends were cut back, 3 bases at V and 10 bases at J, with 10 bases in the middle. CDR3 bases: TGTGCCAGCAGTTTGGGAGGCGGCTCACCCCTCCACTTT. This codes for CASSLGGGSPLHF.

The chain joins TRBV5-1 to TRBJ2-5; 8 bases align to TRBD2. CDR3 size: 14 residues. The germline CDR1 and CDR2 sequences are SGHRS and YFSETQ. V lost 4 bases to trimming and J lost 5 bases; unmatched junction nucleotides: 7. In DNA form, the CDR3 reads TGCGCCAGCAGCCAACGGGGGGGCAGGGAGACCCAGTACTTC. This translates into CASSQRGGRETQYF.